This TCR beta chain derives from a study of T cell responses to AZD1222 COVID-19 vaccine. Clones were read by immunoSEQ multiplex PCR, and TCRdb kept only the in-frame ones, dropping some. Of 200,000 or so clones in the sample, 87% were seen once. Whole-study results and caveats: Mostly white British, mostly female donors; authors suggested clonal diversity may be underestimated.

Per the germline V gene, CDR1 is MNHEY and CDR2 is SVGAGI. The CDR3 contains 13 residues. V was pared by 2 bases and J by 8 bases, with 12 bases between. Comments on this clone: Antigen unknown.

This TCR came from an adult in good health. The sample consisted of peripheral blood, taken on day 0 of MenACWY control vaccination. The chain has TRBV6-5 and TRBJ1-2; D is unresolved. Here the CDR3 DNA reads TGTGCCAGCAGTTACACCGTATTGGACGGCTACACCTTC. Amino acid sequence: CASSYTVLDGYTF.